Many counts were recorded for the clone carrying this T cell receptor beta chain. The V and J ends lost 5 bases and 3 bases respectively, with 5 bases between them. The CDR3 contains 11 residues. The germline V gene has CDR1 SGHTA and CDR2 FQGNSA. The record originates from a study of neurological immune-mediated disorders. TCRdb itself ran the 5' RACE reads through MiXCR, one entry per CDR3 protein. The sample yields some 70,000 distinct CDR3 sequences, 4.5% seen once. The origin of this receptor is a man aged 30-40 years with multiple sclerosis. The sequencing sample was made of PBMCs. This chain connects TRBV7-2 to TRBJ2-7; D gene unclear. This CDR3 is CASSNYYEQYF. The CDR3 DNA reads TGTGCCAGCAGCAACTACTACGAGCAGTACTTC.